What follows is one T cell receptor (beta chain) and its context. Its target is unknown. Using its own MiXCR run on the reads, TCRdb lists one record per CDR3 protein. This table holds roughly 990,000 distinct CDR3 sequences, approximately 33% found once. This CDR3 has 15 residues. Trimming pared 6 bases from V and 0 bases from J, leaving 15 bases between. Germline V gene data show CDR1 as MNHEY and CDR2 as SVGAGI. This sample was taken from a study of T cell repertoires in cytomegalovirus infection. The chain recombines TRBV6-5 with TRBJ2-7; D is perhaps TRBD2 (5 bases). This receptor was identified in a human donor in good health (CMV status not recorded). Some clones in this sample may be carry-over from other donors' samples. The sample was cultured CD8+ T cells from PBMCs, taken from culture after CMV antigen stimulation. Here the CDR3 DNA reads TGTGCCAGCAGCCCGCACGGGGAAGTCTCCTACGAGCAGTACTTC. Encoded protein: CASSPHGEVSYEQYF.